This T cell receptor beta chain comes out of a study of blood T cells in healthy people across ages. The CDR3 has 12 residues. The germline gives CDR1 MNHNS, CDR2 SASEGT. Alongside a J-beta primer mix, a sample-barcoded 5' primer served in a second PCR lasting 7 to 11 cycles. MiXCR, applied by TCRdb to the 5' RACE reads, yields one record per CDR3 protein. The sample has some 1,800,000 distinct CDR3 sequences, about two fifths seen once. This receptor was identified in a human donor in good health. Material: blood. The chain combines TRBV6-1 with TRBJ2-4; D is unclear. TRBJ2-5 matches the DNA end more closely, so the J call is doubtful. The CDR3 bases are TGTGCCAGCAGTGAAAGCTGGGAGACCCAGTACTTC. Protein sequence: CASSESWETQYF.